Following are 10 T cell receptor beta chains from one sample sequenced in a study of early T cells in non-severe SARS-CoV-2 infection. TCRdb passed the 5' RACE reads through MiXCR, listing each CDR3 protein once. The profile shows some 91,000 distinct CDR3 sequences, approximately 10% of them singletons. This sample comprised whole blood, obtained at baseline. Receptors originate from an adult who was a healthcare worker with PCR-confirmed SARS-CoV-2 infection or an uninfected control (not recorded which).

The chain joins TRBV4-1 to TRBJ2-1, with 7 bases that match TRBD1. The CDR3 runs to 14 residues. The V segment lost 8 bases and the J segment 6 bases; nucleotides outside the gene matches: 10. The germline gives CDR1 MGHRA, CDR2 YSYEKL. CDR3 nucleotide sequence: TGCGCCAGCGGATGGGACAGTTCCCTCAATGAGCAGTTCTTC. This gives the protein CASGWDSSLNEQFF.

The V and J genes are TRBV27 and TRBJ1-6; 10 bases align to TRBD1. The CDR3 contains 17 residues. V shed 2 bases, J shed 9 bases, and the junction held 10 bases outside the gene matches. Looked up from germline, CDR1 is MNHEY and CDR2 is SMNVEV (reference sequence). In nucleotides, the CDR3 is TGTGCCAGCAGTTTAAGCTTGGGGGACAGGGGTATTTCACCCCTCCACTTT. It is translated as CASSLSLGDRGISPLHF.

The table lists this clonotype with a few counts. The chain links TRBV20-1 to TRBJ1-6, with 7 bases identical to TRBD1. The V segment lost 1 base and the J segment 8 bases; nucleotides outside the gene matches: 2. Per the germline V gene, CDR1 is DFQATT and CDR2 is SNEGSKA (reference sequence). The CDR3 covers 13 residues. The chain's CDR3 is CSARGTGDSPLHF. CDR3 bases: TGCAGTGCTAGAGGGACAGGCGATTCACCCCTCCACTTT.

This clonotype was picked up a small number of times. The genes are TRBV5-1 and TRBJ2-3, with 11 bases aligning to TRBD2. This CDR3 has 15 residues. The germline V gene encodes CDR1 SGHRS and CDR2 YFSETQ. After removal of 8 bases from V and 2 bases from J, the junction contained 7 bases not matched to a gene. CDR3 nucleotide sequence: TGCGCCAGTGCTACTAGCGGGAGTACCACAGATACGCAGTATTTT. This encodes CASATSGSTTDTQYF. Complete variable domain (other parts from reference TRBV5-1 and TRBJ2-3): KAGVTQTPRYLIKTRGQQVTLSCSPISGHRSVSWYQQTPGQGLQFLFEYFSETQRNKGNFPGRFSGRQFSNSRSEMNVSTLELGDSALYLCASATSGSTTDTQYFGPGTRLTVL.

This clonotype was picked up many times. The chain couples TRBV7-3 to TRBJ2-1, with TRBD1 matching over 9 bases. Germline V CDR1 and CDR2: SGHTA, FQGTGA. The CDR3 sequence is 14 residues long. V lost 5 bases, J lost 9 bases, and 8 bases stayed unmatched. The chain's CDR3 is CASSAGTGLSEQFF. The CDR3 nucleotides read TGTGCCAGCAGCGCCGGGACAGGGTTAAGTGAGCAGTTCTTC.

About this clonotype: The germline gene is not matched at one end of the junction; a read error may be the cause. The chain links TRBV14 to TRBJ2-2; D is uncertain. The CDR3 runs to 17 residues. Germline CDR1 and CDR2: SGHDN and FVKESK. The CDR3 bases are TGTGCCAGCAGCCAAGATCTATGGGCGGAGAACACCGAGGAGCTGTTTTTT. It translates to CASSQDLWAENTEELFF.

J is TRBJ2-3 and V is TRBV5-1, with D tentatively TRBD1 (5 bases). The V and J ends lost 1 base and 1 base respectively, with 13 bases between them. The CDR3 runs 16 residues. Germline V lookup: CDR1 SGHRS, CDR2 YFSETQ. Written as DNA, the CDR3 is TGCGCCAGCAGCTTGCAGGGTACGGTTGGCACAGATACGCAGTATTTT. It specifies CASSLQGTVGTDTQYF.

V usage is TRBV5-1 and J usage is TRBJ1-4, with 9 bases fitting TRBD1. The CDR3 is made up of 15 amino acids. V trimming: 2 bases; J trimming: 6 bases; junction bases outside the gene matches: 5. From germline, CDR1 is SGHRS and CDR2 YFSETQ. The CDR3, as DNA: TGCGCCAGCAGCTTTGAAGGGACAGGGTATGAAAAACTGTTTTTT. This encodes CASSFEGTGYEKLFF.

This clonotype has just a few counts. V and J are TRBV6-5 and TRBJ2-3; TRBD1 or TRBD2 may be the D gene (6 bases each). The CDR3 contains 15 residues. Germline V lookup: CDR1 MNHEY, CDR2 SVGAGI. V was cut by 7 bases and J by 4 bases, with 18 bases left in between. The CDR3 protein is CASTRRGSGADTQYF. The CDR3 coding sequence is TGTGCCAGCACCAGGAGGGGGTCGGGCGCAGATACGCAGTATTTT.

There are a few counts of this clonotype. The J gene is TRBJ2-1, the V gene TRBV3-1, with 14 bases identical to TRBD2. Germline V lookup: CDR1 LGHDT, CDR2 YNNKEL (reference sequence). This CDR3 is built from 16 residues. V gave up 6 bases and J gave up 6 bases; unmatched junction bases: 7. In nucleotides, the CDR3 is TGTGCCAGCAGTTACGGACTAGCGGGAGGTTTCAATGAGCAGTTCTTC. Translated, it gives CASSYGLAGGFNEQFF.